This T cell receptor beta chain comes out of a study of T-cell memory formation after mild COVID-19. Study context: Largely donor-specific TCR clusters were found.

The table lists this clonotype with a few counts. Its specificity is not known. Study conclusions and caveats: Unconfirmed was the SARS-CoV-2 specificity of second-wave clones that peaked on day 37. Day 15 to 85 contracting clones showed balanced CD4/CD8; later expanders leaned CD4+.

Looked up from germline, CDR1 is LNHDA and CDR2 is SQIVND (reference sequence). The CDR3 has 13 amino acids. V was trimmed by 3 bases and J by 2 bases, leaving 8 bases between them. A 5'RACE reaction primed in the constant segment made cDNA libraries of TCR alpha and TCR beta, and these carried sample barcodes and UMIs. TCRdb ran MiXCR on the 5' RACE reads and lists one entry per CDR3 protein. This sample has roughly 620,000 distinct CDR3 sequences, with approximately 18% found just once. The V call is TRBV19, the J call TRBJ2-7; D ambiguous. Sequencing was performed on PBMCs or a T cell subset sorted from them (not recorded which). This sequence originates from an adult woman who had mild COVID-19 (a few samples of this study predate the infection). Cell type and time point are not known. This CDR3 is CASSMGMTYEQYF. The CDR3 DNA sequence: TGTGCCAGTAGTATGGGCATGACCTACGAGCAGTACTTC.